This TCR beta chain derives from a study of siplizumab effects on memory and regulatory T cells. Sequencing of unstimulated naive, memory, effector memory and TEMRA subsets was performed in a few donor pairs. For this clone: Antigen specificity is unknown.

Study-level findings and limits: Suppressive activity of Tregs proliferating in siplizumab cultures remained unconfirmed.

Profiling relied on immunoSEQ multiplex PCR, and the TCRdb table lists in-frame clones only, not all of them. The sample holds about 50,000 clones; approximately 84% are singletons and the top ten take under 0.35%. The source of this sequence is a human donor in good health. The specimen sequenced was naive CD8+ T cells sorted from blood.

Here the CDR3 reads CASGSPTWEQYF. The DNA of the CDR3 is TGTGCCAGCGGGAGTCCCACTTGGGAGCAGTACTTC. This chain connects TRBV27 to TRBJ2-7; D is perhaps TRBD2 (5 bases). Germline-derived CDR1 and CDR2 are MNHEY and SMNVEV (reference sequence). This CDR3 has 12 amino acids. The V and J ends lost 8 bases and 7 bases respectively, with 15 bases between them.